A selection of T cell receptor beta chains follows, all from one sample in a study of CD8+ T cells in alopecia areata. Assay: immunoSEQ multiplex PCR; the TCRdb copy retains only in-frame clones and omits some. This sample carries some 120,000 clones, about 50% of them seen once, and the ten largest clones take over 9.5%. The sample taken for sequencing was NKG2D-low CD8+ T cells sorted from blood. The receptors were sampled from a human donor with alopecia areata. Both conserved end residues are part of each CDR3. Fields, in order: clone size, V gene, D gene, J gene, CDR3 protein, CDR3 DNA. The D gene is left open where the match is weak. The size of a clone is reported for some rows only, either as once, few or many, or as a class for expanded clones.

>-|TRBV9|-|TRBJ2-7
CASSVGSSPEQYF
TGTGCCAGCAGCGTAGGAAGCAGCCCAGAGCAGTACTTC
>-|TRBV30|TRBD2|TRBJ2-7
CAWNISGDPFYEQYF
TGTGCCTGGAACATTAGCGGGGACCCGTTCTACGAGCAGTACTTC
>-|TRBV29-1|-|TRBJ2-7
CSVEGRGEQYF
TGCAGCGTTGAGGGACGAGGCGAGCAGTACTTC
>-|TRBV29-1|TRBD1|TRBJ2-7
CSVGARGQGRYEQYF
TGCAGCGTTGGGGCTAGGGGACAGGGTCGCTACGAGCAGTACTTC
>-|TRBV4-1|-|TRBJ2-3
CASSQPSPDTQYF
TGCGCCAGCAGCCAACCCAGTCCCGATACGCAGTATTTT
>few|TRBV29-1|-|TRBJ1-2
CSVDGQGRGYTF
TGCAGCGTTGATGGGCAGGGGAGAGGCTACACCTTC
>-|TRBV5-1|-|TRBJ2-2
CASSLSAGELFF
TGCGCCAGCAGCTTGAGTGCCGGGGAGCTGTTTTTT
>-|TRBV28|-|TRBJ2-1
CASSLAGSSYNEQFF
TGTGCCAGCAGTTTGGCGGGGAGCTCCTACAATGAGCAGTTCTTC
>few|TRBV7-2|-|TRBJ2-3
CASSLSGMGDTQYF
TGTGCCAGCAGCTTATCGGGCATGGGAGATACGCAGTATTTT
>once|TRBV27|TRBD2|TRBJ2-7
CASSLAGENYEQYF
TGTGCCAGCAGTTTAGCGGGAGAGAACTACGAGCAGTACTTC
>-|TRBV6-6|-|TRBJ2-5
CASRGGLMETQYF
TGTGCCAGCAGGGGGGGACTGATGGAGACCCAGTACTTC
>medium-sized|TRBV7-8|TRBD1|TRBJ2-7
CASSLGQALEQYF
TGTGCCAGCAGCTTGGGACAGGCGTTGGAGCAGTACTTC
>-|TRBV30|TRBD2|TRBJ2-5
CAWSVAGGLETQYF
TGTGCCTGGAGTGTAGCGGGGGGCCTGGAGACCCAGTACTTC
>-|TRBV30|-|TRBJ2-1
CAWSGLNEQFF
TGTGCCTGGAGTGGCCTAAATGAGCAGTTCTTC
>-|TRBV29-1|-|TRBJ1-1
CSVLPQNTEAFF
TGCAGCGTTTTACCGCAGAACACTGAAGCTTTCTTT
>-|TRBV27|-|TRBJ2-3
CASSSSGPTQYF
TGTGCCAGCAGTTCAAGCGGCCCTACGCAGTATTTT
>-|TRBV4-1|TRBD1|TRBJ2-5
CASSQGGTEETQYF
TGCGCCAGCAGCCAAGGAGGGACAGAAGAGACCCAGTACTTC
>-|TRBV4-1|-|TRBJ2-7
CASSQGGSPRLDEQYF
TGCGCCAGCAGCCAAGGGGGATCGCCTAGACTGGACGAGCAGTACTTC
>-|TRBV7-2|TRBD1|TRBJ2-1
CASSFPEQGAGYNEQFF
TGTGCCAGCAGCTTCCCCGAACAGGGGGCTGGATACAATGAGCAGTTCTTC
>-|TRBV29-1|TRBD2|TRBJ2-1
CSVTGLESYNEQFF
TGCAGCGTCACGGGACTAGAGTCCTACAATGAGCAGTTCTTC
>-|TRBV4-1|-|TRBJ1-1
CASSQVSGRLTEAFF
TGCGCCAGCAGCCAAGTCTCAGGGCGGTTGACTGAAGCTTTCTTT
>-|TRBV28|-|TRBJ2-3
CASSSLDTQYF
TGTGCCAGCAGTTCTCTAGATACGCAGTATTTT
>-|TRBV29-1|-|TRBJ1-4
CSATTELNEKLFF
TGCAGCGCTACGACAGAACTTAATGAAAAACTGTTTTTT
>few|TRBV13|-|TRBJ2-5
CASSLTEQETQYF
TGTGCCAGCAGCCTGACGGAACAAGAGACCCAGTACTTC
>-|TRBV30|-|TRBJ1-5
CAWSEPGLSNQPQHF
TGTGCCTGGAGTGAACCGGGACTTAGCAATCAGCCCCAGCATTTT
>-|TRBV2|-|TRBJ2-6
CASSGAGANVLTF
TGTGCCAGCAGTGGGGCTGGGGCCAACGTCCTGACTTTC
>-|TRBV5-4|TRBD2|TRBJ2-3
CASSFPLAGVTDTQYF
TGTGCCAGCAGCTTTCCGCTAGCGGGAGTTACAGATACGCAGTATTTT
>few|TRBV7-9|TRBD2|TRBJ2-3
CASSSSGGATDTQYF
TGTGCCAGCAGCTCTAGCGGGGGGGCCACAGATACGCAGTATTTT
>-|TRBV29-1|-|TRBJ2-1
CSVEDAAEEYNEQFF
TGCAGCGTTGAAGATGCCGCGGAGGAATACAATGAGCAGTTCTTC
>-|TRBV9|-|TRBJ2-1
CASSVVNREQFF
TGTGCCAGCAGCGTAGTCAACCGTGAGCAGTTCTTC
>few|TRBV5-5|TRBD2|TRBJ2-7
CASSNQAGAYEQYF
TGTGCCAGCAGCAACCAAGCGGGGGCCTACGAGCAGTACTTC
>-|TRBV5-4|-|TRBJ2-7
CASSLGAGMLVEQYF
TGTGCCAGCAGCTTAGGGGCAGGGATGTTGGTGGAGCAGTACTTC
>-|TRBV13|TRBD1|TRBJ2-1
CASSNRDRTYNEQFF
TGTGCCAGCAGCAACCGGGACAGGACGTACAATGAGCAGTTCTTC
>-|TRBV7-9|TRBD1|TRBJ2-7
CASSGRGLYEQYF
TGTGCCAGCAGCGGCAGGGGGCTCTACGAGCAGTACTTC
>-|TRBV28|-|TRBJ2-1
CASTSMNEQFF
TGTGCCAGCACCAGCATGAATGAGCAGTTCTTC
>-|TRBV27|-|TRBJ1-2
CASSPGLISDYGYTF
TGTGCCAGCAGCCCGGGCCTTATCTCCGACTATGGCTACACCTTC
>few|TRBV30|-|TRBJ2-3
CAWISDTQYF
TGTGCCTGGATCTCAGATACGCAGTATTTT
>-|TRBV28|-|TRBJ1-5
CASCRRNQPQHF
TGTGCCAGCTGTCGCCGCAATCAGCCCCAGCATTTT
>-|TRBV29-1|TRBD2|TRBJ2-7
CSAIFSSGADLNF
TGCAGCGCCATTTTTTCTAGCGGGGCCGACCTGAACTTC
>-|TRBV30|-|TRBJ1-6
CAWSEGSPLHF
TGTGCCTGGAGTGAGGGTTCACCCCTCCACTTT
>-|TRBV4-3|TRBD2|TRBJ2-1
CASSQVIPSGAHNEQFF
TGCGCCAGCAGCCAAGTTATTCCGAGCGGGGCCCACAATGAGCAGTTCTTC
>few|TRBV30|TRBD1|TRBJ2-1
CAGQGDQNEQFF
TGTGCCGGACAGGGAGATCAGAATGAGCAGTTCTTC
>few|TRBV29-1|-|TRBJ2-5
CSVEELQNQETQYF
TGCAGCGTTGAAGAGCTACAGAACCAAGAGACCCAGTACTTC
>-|TRBV27|-|TRBJ2-5
CASSQTSPETQYF
TGTGCCAGCAGTCAGACTTCCCCAGAGACCCAGTACTTC
>few|TRBV2|TRBD2|TRBJ2-1
CASRRTRGEQFF
TGTGCCAGCAGGAGGACTAGGGGTGAGCAGTTCTTC
>few|TRBV6-5|-|TRBJ2-1
CASKDGSSSYNEQFF
TGTGCCAGCAAGGACGGTTCGAGCTCCTACAATGAGCAGTTCTTC
>-|TRBV6-5|-|TRBJ2-2
CASSYPDAGELFF
TGTGCCAGCAGTTACCCGGACGCCGGGGAGCTGTTTTTT
>-|TRBV29-1|-|TRBJ2-3
CSVNPWDPRSTDTQYF
TGCAGCGTTAACCCCTGGGACCCGCGCAGCACAGATACGCAGTATTTT
>few|TRBV29-1|-|TRBJ2-5
CSVEDLNITETQYF
TGCAGCGTTGAAGATCTCAATATCACGGAGACCCAGTACTTC
>-|TRBV29-1|-|TRBJ2-1
CSVEIPMGYNEQFF
TGCAGCGTTGAAATTCCCATGGGTTACAATGAGCAGTTCTTC
>-|TRBV27|-|TRBJ2-3
CASGRDTQYF
TGTGCCAGCGGAAGAGATACGCAGTATTTT
>-|TRBV5-1|-|TRBJ2-7
CASSLVGQGEQYF
TGCGCCAGCAGCTTGGTAGGCCAGGGCGAGCAGTACTTC
>-|TRBV5-6|-|TRBJ2-1
CASSLTSFERFF
TGTGCCAGCAGCTTGACTAGCTTTGAGCGGTTCTTC
>few|TRBV9|TRBD1|TRBJ2-1
CASSAGAGGINEQFF
TGTGCCAGCAGCGCGGGGGCAGGGGGCATTAATGAGCAGTTCTTC
>-|TRBV29-1|-|TRBJ1-1
CSVGGGEAFF
TGCAGCGTGGGTGGGGGGGAAGCTTTCTTT
>few|TRBV29-1|-|TRBJ2-1
CSVVGRGAPNEQFF
TGCAGCGTTGTCGGCAGGGGGGCCCCGAATGAGCAGTTCTTC
>few|TRBV29-1|TRBD1|TRBJ2-7
CSVITGAGEQYF
TGCAGCGTGATTACAGGGGCAGGAGAGCAGTACTTC
>-|TRBV7-2|-|TRBJ2-3
CASRPATLSADTQYF
TGTGCCAGCAGACCGGCCACCCTCAGCGCGGATACGCAATATTTT
>-|TRBV9|TRBD2|TRBJ2-1
CASSVDGSGGSYNEQFF
TGTGCCAGCAGCGTAGATGGTAGCGGGGGATCCTACAATGAGCAGTTCTTC
>-|TRBV27|-|TRBJ2-3
CASSLRATDTQYF
TGTGCCAGCAGTTTAAGGGCAACAGATACGCAGTATTTT